This entry lists 5 T cell receptor beta chains sequenced from one sample in a study of cytotoxic CD8 clonotypes in ibrutinib-treated CLL. Clones were sequenced by immunoSEQ multiplex PCR, and TCRdb holds only the in-frame ones, with some missing. The repertoire includes 100,000 to 150,000 clones, 80% to 90% of them detected once, and about 2% sits in the top ten. Specimen: PBMCs, collected after 24 months of ibrutinib treatment. The receptor source for this set is a human donor with chronic lymphocytic leukemia.

This clone appeared a few times. As DNA, the CDR3 is TGCGCCAGCAGCCAACGGGGAGGGAATGGCTACACCTTC. It specifies CASSQRGGNGYTF. The V gene is TRBV4-1, the J gene TRBJ1-2; no clear D gene. With 2 bases removed from V and 6 bases from J, the gap between germline ends came to 10 bases. The CDR3 extends over 13 amino acids. Germline values: CDR1 MGHRA, CDR2 YSYEKL.

V is TRBV27 and J is TRBJ2-5; possible D gene TRBD1, 5 bases. Trimming took off 7 bases at V and 4 bases at J, with 13 bases between the two ends. Germline CDR1 is MNHEY and CDR2 is SMNVEV (reference sequence). The CDR3 covers 13 residues. CDR3 sequence (DNA): TGTGCCAGCAAACTCCAGGGCTCAGAGACCCAGTACTTC. This codes for CASKLQGSETQYF.

The chain links TRBV29-1 to TRBJ2-7, with D perhaps matching TRBD2 (5 bases). CDR1 and CDR2 from the germline V gene are SQVTM and ANQGSEA. Trimming stripped 0 bases from V and 4 bases from J, with 7 bases between. CDR3 length equals 12 residues. CDR3 amino acids: CSVEDPGYEQYF. For the CDR3, the DNA is TGCAGCGTTGAAGATCCGGGGTACGAGCAGTACTTC.

The chain recombines TRBV30 with TRBJ2-6, with 7 nucleotides matching TRBD1. Germline V CDR1 and CDR2: GTSNPN, SVGIG (reference sequence). The V and J ends lost 1 base and 3 bases, in that order; junction bases with no gene match: 9. The CDR3 contains 17 residues. The CDR3 DNA follows: TGTGCCTGGAGTGCTACAGGGGCTAGAGGTGGGGCCAACGTCCTGACTTTC. Translated, it gives CAWSATGARGGANVLTF.

The chain is built from TRBV19 and TRBJ2-7; D uncertain. The CDR3 is 15 residues long. From germline, CDR1 is LNHDA and CDR2 SQIVND (reference sequence). With 2 bases removed from V and 2 bases from J, the gap between germline ends came to 13 bases. The CDR3 protein is CASSINTLDPYEQYF. The CDR3 DNA reads as TGTGCCAGTAGTATAAATACCCTCGACCCCTACGAGCAGTACTTC.